The source of this T cell receptor beta chain is a study of blood T cell repertoires in COVID-19. At the level of the study: Sample material is recorded as cDNA or gDNA derived from T cells, B-cell-depleted T cells, or PBMCs.

CDR3 size: 14 residues. The V gene's germline CDR1 is MNHEY and CDR2 SMNVEV (reference sequence). With 0 bases removed from V and 1 base from J, the gap between germline ends came to 6 bases. The repertoire was sequenced with immunoSEQ multiplex PCR; TCRdb's copy has only in-frame clones and lacks some. The data contain 200,000 to 250,000 clones, 80% to 90% of them singletons. This receptor was identified in a middle-aged man with acute or convalescent COVID-19. Source material: peripheral blood. This chain joins TRBV27 and TRBJ1-1; D unclear. CDR3 sequence: CASSLSRQNTEAFF. The DNA for the CDR3 is TGTGCCAGCAGTTTATCGAGGCAGAACACTGAAGCTTTCTTT.